This TCR beta chain emerged from a study of T cell repertoires in cytomegalovirus infection. TCRdb recomputed calls from the reads with MiXCR, one row per CDR3 protein. The sample has 490,000 or so distinct CDR3 sequences; 11% are singletons. Looked up from germline, CDR1 is KGHDR and CDR2 is SFDVKD. The CDR3 length is 18 residues. Trimming took off 6 bases at V and 6 bases at J, with 25 bases between the two ends. The source is a human donor in good health (CMV status not recorded). Some clones in this sample may be carry-over from other donors' samples. Sequencing was performed on PBMCs. This rearrangement joins TRBV24-1 to TRBJ2-2; maybe TRBD1 (5 bases). The CDR3 nucleotides read TGTGCCACCAGTTATTCATTGGCTGACAGCCGAACCGCCGGGGAGCTGTTTTTT. It yields the protein CATSYSLADSRTAGELFF.